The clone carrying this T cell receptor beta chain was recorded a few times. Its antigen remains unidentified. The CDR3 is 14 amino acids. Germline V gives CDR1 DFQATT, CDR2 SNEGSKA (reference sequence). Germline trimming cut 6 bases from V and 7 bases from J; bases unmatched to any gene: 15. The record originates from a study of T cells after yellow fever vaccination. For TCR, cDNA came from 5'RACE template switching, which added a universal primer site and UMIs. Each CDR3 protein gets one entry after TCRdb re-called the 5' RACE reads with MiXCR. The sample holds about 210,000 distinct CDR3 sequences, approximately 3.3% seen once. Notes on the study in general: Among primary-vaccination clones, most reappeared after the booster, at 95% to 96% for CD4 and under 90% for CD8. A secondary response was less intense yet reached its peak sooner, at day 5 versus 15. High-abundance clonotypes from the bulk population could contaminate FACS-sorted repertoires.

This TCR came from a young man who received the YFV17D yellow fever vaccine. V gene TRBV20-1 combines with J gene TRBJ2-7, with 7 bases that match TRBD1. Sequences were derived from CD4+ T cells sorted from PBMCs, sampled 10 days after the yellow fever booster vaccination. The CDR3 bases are TGCAGTGCAAGTACAGGGGCGCTACCTGGGGAGCAGTACTTC. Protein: CSASTGALPGEQYF.